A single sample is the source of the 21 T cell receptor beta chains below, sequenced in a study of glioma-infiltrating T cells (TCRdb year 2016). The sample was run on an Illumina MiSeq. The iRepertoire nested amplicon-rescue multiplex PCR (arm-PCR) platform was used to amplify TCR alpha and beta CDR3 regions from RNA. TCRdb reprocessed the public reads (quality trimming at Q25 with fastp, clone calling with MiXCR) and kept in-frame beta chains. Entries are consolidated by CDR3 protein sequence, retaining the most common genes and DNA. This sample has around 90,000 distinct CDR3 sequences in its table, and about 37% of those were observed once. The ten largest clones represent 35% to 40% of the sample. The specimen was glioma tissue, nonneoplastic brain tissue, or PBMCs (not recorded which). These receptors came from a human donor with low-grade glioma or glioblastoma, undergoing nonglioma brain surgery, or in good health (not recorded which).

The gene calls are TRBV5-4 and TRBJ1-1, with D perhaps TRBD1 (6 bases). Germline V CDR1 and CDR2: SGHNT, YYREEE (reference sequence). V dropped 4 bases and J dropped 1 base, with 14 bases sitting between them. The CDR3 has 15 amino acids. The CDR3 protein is CASSQDGRGNTEAFF. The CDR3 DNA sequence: TGTGCCAGCAGCCAGGACGGCAGGGGGAACACTGAAGCTTTCTTT.

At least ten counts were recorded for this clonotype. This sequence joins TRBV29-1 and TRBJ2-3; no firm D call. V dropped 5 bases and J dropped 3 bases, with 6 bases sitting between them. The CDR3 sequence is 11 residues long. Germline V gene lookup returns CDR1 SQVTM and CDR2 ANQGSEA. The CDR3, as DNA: TGCAGCGTTCGAAGGACAGATACGCAGTATTTT. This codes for CSVRRTDTQYF.

The chain's CDR3 is CASKLAGQGAWEQYF. The DNA for the CDR3 is TGTGCCAGCAAACTAGCGGGACAGGGGGCTTGGGAGCAGTACTTC. The chain couples TRBV6-2 or TRBV6-3 to TRBJ2-7, with 12 positions matching TRBD1. Per germline, CDR1 MNHEY and CDR2 SVGEGT. The CDR3 length is 15 residues. The trim removed 7 bases at V and 7 bases at J, leaving 11 bases unmatched.

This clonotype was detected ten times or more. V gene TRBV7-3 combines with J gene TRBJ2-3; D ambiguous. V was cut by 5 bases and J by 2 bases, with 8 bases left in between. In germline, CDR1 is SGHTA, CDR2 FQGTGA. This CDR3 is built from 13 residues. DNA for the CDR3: TGTGCCAGCAGCCCGAGACTCACAGATACGCAGTATTTT. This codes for CASSPRLTDTQYF.

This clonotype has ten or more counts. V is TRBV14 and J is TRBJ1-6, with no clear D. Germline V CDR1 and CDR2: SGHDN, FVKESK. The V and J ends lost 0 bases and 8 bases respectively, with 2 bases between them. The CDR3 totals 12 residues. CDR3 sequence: CASSQDYSPLHF. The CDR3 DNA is TGTGCCAGCAGCCAAGATTATTCACCCCTCCACTTT.

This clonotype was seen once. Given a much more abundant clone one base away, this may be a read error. The CDR3 loop reads CATRRAGGTGASVLTF. The CDR3, as DNA: TGTGCCACCAGACGAGCGGGAGGGACTGGGGCCAGCGTCCTGACTTTC. The rearrangement uses TRBV19 and TRBJ2-6; 10 positions agree with TRBD2. Germline CDR1 LNHDA, CDR2 SQIVND (reference sequence). The CDR3 sequence is 16 residues long.

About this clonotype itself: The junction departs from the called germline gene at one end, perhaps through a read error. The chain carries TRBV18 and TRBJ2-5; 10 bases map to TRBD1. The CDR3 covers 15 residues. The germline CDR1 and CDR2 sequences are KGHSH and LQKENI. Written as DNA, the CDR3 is TGTGCCAGCTCACCAATGACAGGGGGCGCTGAGACCCGGTACTTC. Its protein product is CASSPMTGGAETRYF.

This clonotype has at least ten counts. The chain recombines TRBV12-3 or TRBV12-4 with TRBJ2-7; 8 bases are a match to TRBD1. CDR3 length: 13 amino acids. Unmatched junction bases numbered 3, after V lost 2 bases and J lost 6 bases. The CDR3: CASSLFTGGEQYF. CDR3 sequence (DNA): TGTGCCAGCAGTTTATTTACAGGGGGCGAGCAGTACTTC.

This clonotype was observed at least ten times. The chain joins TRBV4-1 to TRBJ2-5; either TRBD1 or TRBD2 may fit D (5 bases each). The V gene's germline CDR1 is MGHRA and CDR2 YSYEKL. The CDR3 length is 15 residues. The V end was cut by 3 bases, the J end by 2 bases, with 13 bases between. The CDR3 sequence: CASSQGTADQETQYF. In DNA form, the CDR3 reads TGCGCCAGCAGCCAGGGGACCGCAGATCAAGAGACCCAGTACTTC.

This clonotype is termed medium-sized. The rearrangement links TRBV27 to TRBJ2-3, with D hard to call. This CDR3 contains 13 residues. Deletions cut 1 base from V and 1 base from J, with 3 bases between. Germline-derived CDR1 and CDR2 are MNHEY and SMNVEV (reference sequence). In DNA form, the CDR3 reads TGTGCCAGCAGTTTATATCGCACAGATACGCAGTATTTT. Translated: CASSLYRTDTQYF.

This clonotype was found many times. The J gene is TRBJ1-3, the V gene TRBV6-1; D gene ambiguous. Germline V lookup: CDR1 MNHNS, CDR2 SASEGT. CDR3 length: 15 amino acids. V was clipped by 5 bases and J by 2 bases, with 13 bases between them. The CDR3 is CASSPQRRAGNTIYF. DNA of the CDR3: TGTGCCAGCAGTCCTCAGAGAAGAGCTGGAAACACCATATATTTT.

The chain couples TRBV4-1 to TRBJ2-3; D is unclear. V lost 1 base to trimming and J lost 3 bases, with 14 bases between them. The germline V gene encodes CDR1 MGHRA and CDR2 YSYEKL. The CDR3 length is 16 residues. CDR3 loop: CASSQGIGIATDTQYF. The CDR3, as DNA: TGCGCCAGCAGCCAAGGTATAGGGATCGCAACAGATACGCAGTATTTT.

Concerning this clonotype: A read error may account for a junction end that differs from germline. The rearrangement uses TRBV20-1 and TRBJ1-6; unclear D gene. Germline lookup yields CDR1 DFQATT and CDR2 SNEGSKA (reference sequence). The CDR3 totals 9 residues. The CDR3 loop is CSVPGAGKF. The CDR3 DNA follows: TGCAGTGTGCCGGGAGCGGGCAAGTTT.

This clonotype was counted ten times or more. CDR3 amino acids: CASSIEPGSNYGYTF. The CDR3 DNA follows: TGTGCCAGTAGTATAGAGCCAGGGAGTAACTATGGCTACACCTTC. J is TRBJ1-2 and V is TRBV19; D is possibly TRBD1 (5 bases). The CDR3 loop spans 15 amino acids. Trimming stripped 0 bases from V and 1 base from J, with 9 bases between. In germline, CDR1 is LNHDA, CDR2 SQIVND (reference sequence).

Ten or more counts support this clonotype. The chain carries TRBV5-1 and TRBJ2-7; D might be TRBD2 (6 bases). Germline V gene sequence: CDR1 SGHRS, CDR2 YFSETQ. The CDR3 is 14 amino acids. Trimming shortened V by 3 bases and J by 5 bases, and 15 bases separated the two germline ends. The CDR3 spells CASSWTWGGDEQYF. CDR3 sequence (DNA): TGCGCCAGCAGCTGGACGTGGGGCGGGGACGAGCAGTACTTC.

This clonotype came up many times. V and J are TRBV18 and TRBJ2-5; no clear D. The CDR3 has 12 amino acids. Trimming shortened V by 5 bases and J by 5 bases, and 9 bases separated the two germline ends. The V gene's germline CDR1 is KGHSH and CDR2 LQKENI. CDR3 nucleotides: TGTGCCAGCTCATCCTTAACGGAGACCCAGTACTTC. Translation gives CASSSLTETQYF.

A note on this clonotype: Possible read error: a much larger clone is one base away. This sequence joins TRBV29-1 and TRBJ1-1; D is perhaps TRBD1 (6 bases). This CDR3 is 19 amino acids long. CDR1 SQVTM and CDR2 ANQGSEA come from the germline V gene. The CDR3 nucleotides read TGCAGCGTTGAAGATCAAAGATTGACAGGCCTAATTACTAACAGTGAAGCTTTCTTT. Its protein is CSVEDQRLTGLITNSEAFF.

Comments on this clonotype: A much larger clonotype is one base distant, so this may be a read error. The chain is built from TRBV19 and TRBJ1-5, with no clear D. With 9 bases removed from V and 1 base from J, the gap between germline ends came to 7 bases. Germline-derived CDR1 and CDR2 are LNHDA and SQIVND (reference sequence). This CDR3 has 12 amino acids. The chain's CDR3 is CASGISNQPQHF. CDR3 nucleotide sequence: TGTGCCAGCGGCATAAGCAATCAGCCCCAGCATTTT.

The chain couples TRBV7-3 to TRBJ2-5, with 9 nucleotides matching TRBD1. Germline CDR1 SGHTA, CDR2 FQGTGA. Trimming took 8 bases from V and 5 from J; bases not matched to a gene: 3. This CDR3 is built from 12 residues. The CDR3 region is CASGTGMETQYF. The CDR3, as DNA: TGTGCCAGCGGGACAGGGATGGAGACCCAGTACTTC.

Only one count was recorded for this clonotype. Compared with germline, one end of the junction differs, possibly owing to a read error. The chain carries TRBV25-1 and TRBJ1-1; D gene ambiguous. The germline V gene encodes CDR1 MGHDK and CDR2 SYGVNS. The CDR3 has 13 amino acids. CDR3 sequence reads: CASSSRMNTEAFF. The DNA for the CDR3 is TGTGCCAGCAGCAGCCGGATGAACACTGAAGCCTTCTTT.

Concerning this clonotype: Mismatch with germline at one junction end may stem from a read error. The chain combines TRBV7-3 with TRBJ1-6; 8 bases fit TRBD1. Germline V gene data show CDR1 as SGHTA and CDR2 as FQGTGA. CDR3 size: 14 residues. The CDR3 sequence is CASGLGTGNSPPHF. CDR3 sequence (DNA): TGTGCCAGCGGCTTAGGGACAGGAAATTCACCCCCCCACTTT.